This T cell receptor (beta chain) is from a study of shared clonotypes between healthy human individuals. Assay: immunoSEQ multiplex PCR; the TCRdb copy retains only in-frame clones and omits some. The sample has some 2.4 million clones, roughly 93% seen once; the top ten hold approximately 0.36%. V lost 0 bases to trimming and J lost 9 bases; unmatched junction nucleotides: 17. Germline V gene sequence: CDR1 LGHNA, CDR2 YNFKEQ. The CDR3 length is 18 residues. This clone was seen a single time. Its cognate antigen is unknown. General study points: Across a few donors, naive CD4 shared roughly 5.1%, naive CD8 more than 3%, memory CD4 2% to 2.5%, memory CD8 over 0.3%. Sequencing of the sorted subsets was shown by rarefaction to be incomplete despite large depth.

Material for sequencing was naive CD4+ T cells from PBMCs. Subset: CD45RA+ positively selected. The rearrangement links TRBV4-2 to TRBJ2-1, with 7 bases identical to TRBD2. This clonotype was obtained from a man aged 18 to 30 in good health. Some clones in this sample may be carry-over from other donors' samples. CDR3 sequence (DNA): TGTGCCAGCAGCCAAGATCCTGGTGGCGGGCGGGAGTCTGGTGAGCAGTTCTTC. Its protein product is CASSQDPGGGRESGEQFF.